The 26 T cell receptor beta chains listed next were all sequenced from one sample in a study of OX40 agonist ivuxolimab in advanced cancers. Sequencing used immunoSEQ multiplex PCR; TCRdb keeps in-frame clones, though not all of them. Of roughly 79,000 clones listed, roughly 85% are singletons. Sequencing used CD4+ or CD8+ T cells sorted from blood, obtained in a trial of the OX40 agonist ivuxolimab. The receptors here all came from an adult with an advanced solid tumor such as melanoma, head and neck, liver or kidney cancer.

This clone was detected only a few times. The chain employs TRBV29-1 and TRBJ2-1, with D perhaps matching TRBD2 (6 bases). V lost 3 bases and J lost 6, with 21 bases in between. The germline V gene encodes CDR1 SQVTM and CDR2 ANQGSEA. This CDR3 is built from 16 residues. This CDR3 is CSVDGWAGGIPNEQFF. The DNA of the CDR3 is TGCAGCGTTGATGGATGGGCAGGCGGGATTCCCAATGAGCAGTTCTTC.

The V gene is TRBV13, the J gene TRBJ2-5; perhaps TRBD1 as D (6 bases). This CDR3 region has 14 residues. The V end lost 4 bases, the J end lost 1 base, and 10 bases lay between the germline ends. The germline V gene has CDR1 PRHDT and CDR2 FYEKMQ (reference sequence). The CDR3 protein is CASSSTGLQETQYF. The CDR3 bases are TGTGCCAGCAGCTCCACAGGGCTCCAAGAGACCCAGTACTTC. The complete variable domain, with remaining parts taken from reference TRBV13 and TRBJ2-5, reads AAGVIQSPRHLIKEKRETATLKCYPIPRHDTVYWYQQGPGQDPQFLISFYEKMQSDKGSIPDRFSAQQFSDYHSELNMSSLELGDSALYFCASSSTGLQETQYFGPGTRLLVL.

This clone was seen more than once but under ten times. V and J are TRBV6-1 and TRBJ1-2; a weak D match, TRBD1 (6 bases). The CDR3 is 13 amino acids. CDR1 is MNHNS, CDR2 SASEGT, per germline. The V and J ends lost 6 bases and 2 bases respectively, with 10 bases between them. This chain's CDR3 is CASRARGNYGYTF. The CDR3 nucleotides read TGTGCCAGCAGGGCCAGGGGAAACTATGGCTACACCTTC.

The chain is built from TRBV19 and TRBJ2-7; 8 bases map to TRBD2. Germline V gives CDR1 LNHDA, CDR2 SQIVND (reference sequence). CDR3 length: 17 residues. V gave up 6 bases and J gave up 3 bases; unmatched junction bases: 16. The CDR3 nucleotides are TGTGCCAGTAGCCCGGCGGGAGGTCCGCGAGGAGACTACGAGCAGTACTTC. This codes for CASSPAGGPRGDYEQYF.

The rearrangement uses TRBV7-2 and TRBJ2-6, with 7 bases aligning to TRBD2. Germline V lookup: CDR1 SGHTA, CDR2 FQGNSA. The V gene end was trimmed by 3 bases and the J gene end by 2 bases; junction bases not matched to a gene: 10. The CDR3 sequence is 18 residues long. This CDR3 is CASSFFGGRGTGANVLTF. The CDR3 nucleotides read TGTGCCAGCAGCTTTTTCGGTGGGAGGGGTACTGGGGCCAACGTCCTGACTTTC.

This clone was observed once. The chain recombines TRBV29-1 with TRBJ2-2; D unclear. V dropped 0 bases and J dropped 9 bases, with 5 bases sitting between them. In germline, CDR1 is SQVTM, CDR2 ANQGSEA. The CDR3 loop spans 11 amino acids. CDR3 residues: CSVEEGRELFF. For the CDR3, the DNA is TGCAGCGTTGAAGAGGGCAGGGAGCTGTTTTTT.

Worth noting for this clone: At one end, the junction sequence differs from germline, possibly due to a read error. The chain employs TRBV7-7 and TRBJ2-2; 10 nucleotides match TRBD1. This CDR3 region has 17 residues. Germline CDR1 reads SSHAT; CDR2 reads FNYEAQ (reference sequence). CDR3 residues: CASSLAPGQGYAGELFF. Here the CDR3 DNA reads TGTGCTAGCAGCTTAGCCCCGGGACAGGGGTACGCCGGGGAGCTGTTTTTT.

The chain employs TRBV6-1 and TRBJ2-7; D unclear. V dropped 4 bases and J dropped 1 base, with 11 bases sitting between them. From germline, CDR1 is MNHNS and CDR2 SASEGT. The length of the CDR3 is 14 residues. CDR3 loop: CASSGRGRSYEQYF. In DNA, the CDR3 is TGTGCCAGCAGTGGAAGAGGCAGATCCTACGAGCAGTACTTC.

The V gene is TRBV2, the J gene TRBJ2-7, with 7 bases aligning to TRBD1. With V trimmed by 7 bases and J by 3 bases, 12 bases remained unmatched. CDR3 length equals 15 residues. Germline-derived CDR1 and CDR2 are SNHLY and FYNNEI. CDR3 in amino acids: CASTRDRDRLYEQYF. DNA for the CDR3: TGTGCCAGCACAAGAGACCGGGACAGACTCTACGAGCAGTACTTC.

The chain recombines TRBV10-3 with TRBJ2-3; D is unclear. This CDR3 comprises 14 residues. V was trimmed by 3 bases and J by 4 bases, leaving 11 bases between them. The germline CDR1 and CDR2 sequences are ENHRY and SYGVKD. This CDR3 is CAISDPQLADTQYF. The CDR3 nucleotides are TGTGCCATCAGTGACCCCCAGTTAGCAGATACGCAGTATTTT.

This chain connects TRBV21-1 to TRBJ2-3. TRBV21-1 is described as a pseudogene. The CDR3 extends over 15 amino acids. This CDR3 is CASSTPLGGTDTQYF. In nucleotides, the CDR3 is TGTGCCAGCAGCACCCCATTAGGGGGGACAGATACGCAGTATTTT.

The CDR3 DNA is TGCGCCAGCAGCCCCGGATCTAGCGCCGCCTACAATGAGCAGTTCTTC. Its protein product is CASSPGSSAAYNEQFF. The gene calls are TRBV5-1 and TRBJ2-1, with D tentatively TRBD2 (6 bases). The V gene lost 4 bases and the J gene lost 2 bases, with 16 bases spanning the gap. Germline V gene lookup returns CDR1 SGHRS and CDR2 YFSETQ. The CDR3 is 16 residues long.

The gene calls are TRBV5-1 and TRBJ2-3; D call uncertain. V lost 1 base, J lost 3 bases, and 9 bases lay in between. The CDR3 extends over 14 amino acids. Germline CDR1 and CDR2: SGHRS and YFSETQ. The CDR3 sequence is CASSLRFGTDTQYF. CDR3 nucleotide sequence: TGCGCCAGCAGCTTGAGGTTCGGGACAGATACGCAGTATTTT.

V is TRBV6-6 and J is TRBJ1-6, with D possibly TRBD1 on 5 matching bases. V was cut by 6 bases and J by 7 bases, with 16 bases left in between. The CDR3 sequence is 15 residues long. The germline V gene has CDR1 MNHNY and CDR2 SVGAGI (reference sequence). The CDR3 loop reads CASSSQDSRNSPLHF. CDR3 nucleotide sequence: TGTGCCAGCAGCTCACAGGACTCTCGGAATTCACCCCTCCACTTT.

This CDR3 reads CASSESRGQPETNEQFF. The DNA for the CDR3 is TGCGCCAGCAGTGAGTCGAGAGGGCAGCCAGAGACCAATGAGCAGTTCTTC. V usage is TRBV10-1 and J usage is TRBJ2-1, with D possibly matching TRBD2 (5 bases). CDR1 WNHNN and CDR2 SYGVQD come from the germline V gene (reference sequence). Trimming took 0 bases from V and 6 from J, leaving 18 bases between them. The CDR3 sequence is 17 residues long.

The CDR3: CASRSTGMRGNEKLFF. CDR3 DNA: TGTGCCAGCAGATCGACAGGGATGAGGGGGAATGAAAAACTGTTTTTT. The chain joins TRBV2 to TRBJ1-4; 7 nucleotides match TRBD1. V lost 6 bases to trimming and J lost 5 bases; unmatched junction nucleotides: 12. The CDR3 length is 16 residues. Germline V CDR1 and CDR2: SNHLY, FYNNEI.

The V call is TRBV4-2, the J call TRBJ2-2; 10 positions agree with TRBD1. The J segment lost 6 bases and the V segment lost 0 bases, leaving 4 bases of the junction unmatched. This CDR3 region has 16 residues. CDR1 is LGHNA and CDR2 is YNFKEQ in the germline V gene. The CDR3 reads CASSQDDRGQAGELFF. The CDR3 coding sequence is TGTGCCAGCAGCCAAGATGACAGGGGGCAGGCCGGGGAGCTGTTTTTT.

This clone was counted a single time. The chain employs TRBV7-9 and TRBJ1-2, with 7 bases matching TRBD1. Trimming at V came to 5 bases and at J to 4 bases, leaving 7 bases not matched to a gene. The length of the CDR3 is 14 residues. Germline-derived CDR1 and CDR2 are SEHNR and FQNEAQ (reference sequence). CDR3 in amino acids: CASSLYTGAYGYTF. The CDR3 coding sequence is TGTGCCAGCAGCCTTTACACAGGGGCCTATGGCTACACCTTC.

This chain links TRBV6-4 with TRBJ2-2; 7 nucleotides align to TRBD1. The V gene's germline CDR1 is MRHNA and CDR2 SNTAGT. V shed 6 bases and J 0 bases; nucleotides not matched to a gene: 1. CDR3 length: 14 amino acids. The DNA for the CDR3 is TGTGCCAGCAGAGGGACAGCGAACACCGGGGAGCTGTTTTTT. Translation gives CASRGTANTGELFF.

The chain employs TRBV19 and TRBJ2-6; TRBD1 aligns across 10 bases. V lost 9 bases and J lost 1; bases outside the gene matches: 6. The CDR3 loop spans 16 amino acids. Germline loops: CDR1 LNHDA, CDR2 SQIVND (reference sequence). As DNA, the CDR3 is TGTGCCAGCTCGGGACAGGGGTTGTCTGGGGCCAACGTCCTGACTTTC. It codes for CASSGQGLSGANVLTF.

This chain joins TRBV28 and TRBJ2-5; TRBD1 matches at 8 bases. The CDR3 is made up of 16 amino acids. Trimming took 7 bases from V and 5 from J; bases not matched to a gene: 15. Germline CDR1 MDHEN, CDR2 SYDVKM. This CDR3 is CASMTIGQGFGETQYF. CDR3 sequence (DNA): TGTGCCAGCATGACCATAGGACAGGGTTTCGGGGAGACCCAGTACTTC. Full variable domain (remainder filled in from reference TRBV28 and TRBJ2-5): DVKVTQSSRYLVKRTGEKVFLECVQDMDHENMFWYRQDPGLGLRLIYFSYDVKMKEKGDIPEGYSVSREKKERFSLILESASTNQTSMYLCASMTIGQGFGETQYFGPGTRLLVL.

This rearrangement joins TRBV4-2 to TRBJ2-2; no clear D gene. CDR3 length: 15 amino acids. V was pared by 1 base and J by 4 bases, with 10 bases between. Germline lookup yields CDR1 LGHNA and CDR2 YNFKEQ. The CDR3 loop reads CASSQVRQSTGELFF. The CDR3 nucleotides are TGTGCCAGCAGCCAAGTTCGGCAGAGCACCGGGGAGCTGTTTTTT.

The rearrangement joins TRBV15 to TRBJ2-7; possibly TRBD1 or TRBD2 for D (6 bases each). Germline CDR1 reads LNHNV; CDR2 reads YYDKDF (reference sequence). The CDR3 loop spans 14 amino acids. Trimming stripped 1 base from V and 4 bases from J, with 11 bases between. The CDR3 spells CATSRGGARYEQYF. DNA of the CDR3: TGTGCCACCAGCAGAGGGGGGGCGCGGTACGAGCAGTACTTC.

The chain links TRBV7-9 to TRBJ1-6; 9 bases are shared with TRBD1. Per germline, CDR1 SEHNR and CDR2 FQNEAQ (reference sequence). J gave up 10 bases and V 4 bases, and 5 bases lay outside the gene matches. This CDR3 is built from 14 residues. CDR3 residues: CASSSGTGNSPLHF. In DNA, the CDR3 is TGTGCCAGCAGCTCCGGGACAGGGAACTCACCCCTCCACTTT. The variable domain in full, completed from reference TRBV7-9 and TRBJ1-6, reads DTGVSQNPRHKITKRGQNVTFRCDPISEHNRLYWYRQTLGQGPEFLTYFQNEAQLEKSRLLSDRFSAERPKGSFSTLEIQRTEQGDSAMYLCASSSGTGNSPLHFGNGTRLTVT.

The V call is TRBV6-5, the J call TRBJ2-5; D is perhaps TRBD2 (5 bases). The CDR3 is 15 amino acids. Germline assignment: CDR1 MNHEY and CDR2 SVGAGI. V shed 2 bases and J shed 1 base, with 11 bases lying between them. The CDR3 sequence: CASSYGGRFQETQYF. As DNA, the CDR3 is TGTGCCAGCAGTTACGGAGGACGGTTCCAAGAGACCCAGTACTTC.

The chain recombines TRBV19 with TRBJ2-5; possibly TRBD1 for D (6 bases). This CDR3 region has 14 residues. V was cut by 6 bases and J by 1 base, with 12 bases left in between. Germline lookup yields CDR1 LNHDA and CDR2 SQIVND (reference sequence). CDR3 amino acids: CASRPQGTQETQYF. The CDR3 coding sequence is TGTGCCAGTAGGCCCCAGGGGACCCAAGAGACCCAGTACTTC.